This T cell receptor beta chain is drawn from a study of beta chain features in type 1 diabetes. CDR1 and CDR2 (germline): MNHEY, SVGAGI. The CDR3 is made up of 15 amino acids. Trimming at V came to 2 bases and at J to 4 bases, leaving 5 bases not matched to a gene. This clone was recorded a few times. Its antigen is not known. Regarding the study as a whole: All four CD4+ subsets from Type 1 diabetes patients carried moderately but significantly shorter TCRB CDR3s. The question left open here concerned HLA type influencing TCRB rearrangement.

The authors reverse transcribed all of the isolated RNA, so sequencing captured expressed TCRB transcripts. Mean read depth for naive, central memory and regulatory T cell samples was several million reads. Libraries were prepared by immunoSEQ multiplex PCR; TCRdb keeps only in-frame clonotypes and omits some of them. This sample has about 660,000 clones, with roughly an eighth found just once. Every participating donor gave one draw, a heparinised blood sample averaging roughly 100 mL. The sample comprised naive CD4+ T cells from blood. This clonotype was obtained from a man younger than 35 with type 1 diabetes. This rearrangement joins TRBV6-5 to TRBJ2-5; 9 bases map to TRBD1. The chain's CDR3 is CASSYRTGEGETQYF. DNA of the CDR3: TGTGCCAGCAGTTACAGGACAGGGGAAGGAGAGACCCAGTACTTC.